This T cell receptor beta chain was captured by sequencing in a study of human T cells and chemical hapten exposure. Study-level points and caveats: Donor immune responses may differ from healthy people's, since all donors had alopecia.

The sample's time point: pre-sensitization, week 0. Treatment reported: therapeutic diphenylcyclopropenone sensitization with weekly scalp DPC. Patches went on only after blood had been drawn each time. On this clonotype: As yet, its antigen is unknown.

CDR3 size: 13 residues. Germline values: CDR1 SGHAT, CDR2 FQNNGV. Deletions cut 5 bases from V and 4 bases from J, with 10 bases between. One entry per CDR3 protein, called by TCRdb with MiXCR from the RACE reads. The top ten hold 2.5% to 3% of the sample, which has 300,000 to 450,000 distinct CDR3 sequences, approximately 5.1% seen once. The specimen was whole blood, collected in connection with sensitization to the hapten diphenylcyclopropenone (DPC). This TCR came from a woman aged 50 to 60 with alopecia areata. Some clones in this sample may be carry-over from other donors' samples. The chain employs TRBV11-2 and TRBJ2-3, with D unclear. The CDR3, as DNA: TGTGCCAGCAGCCCCGCAGTCTCAGATACGCAGTATTTT. It translates to CASSPAVSDTQYF.